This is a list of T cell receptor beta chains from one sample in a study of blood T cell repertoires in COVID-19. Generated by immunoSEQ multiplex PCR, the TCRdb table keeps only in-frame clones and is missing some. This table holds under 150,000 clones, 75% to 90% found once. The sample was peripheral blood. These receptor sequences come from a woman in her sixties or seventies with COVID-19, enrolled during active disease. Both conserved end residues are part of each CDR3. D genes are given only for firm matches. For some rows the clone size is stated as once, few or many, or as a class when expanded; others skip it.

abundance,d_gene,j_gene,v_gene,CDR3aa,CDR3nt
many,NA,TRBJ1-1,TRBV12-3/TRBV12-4,CASSFEEAFF,TGTGCCAGCAGTTTCGAGGAAGCTTTCTTT
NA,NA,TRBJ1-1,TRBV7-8,CASSLVPGWTEAFF,TGTGCCAGCAGCTTAGTTCCGGGGTGGACTGAAGCTTTCTTT
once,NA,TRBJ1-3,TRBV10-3,CAISSPSDSGNTIYF,TGTGCCATCAGCAGTCCTTCAGACTCTGGAAACACCATATATTTT
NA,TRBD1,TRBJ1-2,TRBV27,CASSTTGRGDYGYTF,TGTGCCAGCAGCACGACAGGGCGGGGGGATTATGGCTACACCTTC
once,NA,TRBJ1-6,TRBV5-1,CASSLVTASSSYNSPLHF,TGCGCCAGCAGCTTGGTAACAGCCAGTAGCTCCTATAATTCACCCCTCCACTTT
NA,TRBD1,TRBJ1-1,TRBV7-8,CASSLVRGATEAFF,TGTGCCAGCAGCTTGGTCAGGGGGGCCACTGAAGCTTTCTTT
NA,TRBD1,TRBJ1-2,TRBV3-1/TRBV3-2,CASSQNRGDGYTF,TGTGCCAGCAGCCAAAACAGGGGCGATGGCTACACCTTC
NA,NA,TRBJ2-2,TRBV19,CASSIDPQGWTGELFF,TGTGCCAGTAGTATAGATCCGCAGGGGTGGACCGGGGAGCTGTTTTTT
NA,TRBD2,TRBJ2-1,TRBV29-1,CSAETSGGVLSEQFF,TGCAGCGCCGAGACTAGCGGGGGGGTCCTTAGTGAGCAGTTCTTC
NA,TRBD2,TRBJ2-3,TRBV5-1,CASSPPLAGGTDTQYF,TGCGCCAGCAGCCCCCCACTAGCGGGGGGGACAGATACGCAGTATTTT
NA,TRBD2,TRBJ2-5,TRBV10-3,CAIRGLAGGQETQYF,TGTGCCATCAGAGGACTAGCGGGGGGGCAAGAGACCCAGTACTTC
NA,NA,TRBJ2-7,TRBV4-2,CASSQDEGTYPRPSYEQYF,TGTGCCAGCAGCCAAGATGAGGGAACATACCCCAGGCCATCCTACGAGCAGTACTTC
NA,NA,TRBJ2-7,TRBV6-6,CASSRKEYEQYF,TGTGCCAGCAGCCGAAAAGAGTACGAGCAGTACTTC
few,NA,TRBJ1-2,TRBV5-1,CASSLIGDSLYGYTF,TGCGCCAGCAGCTTGATCGGGGATAGCCTCTATGGCTACACCTTC
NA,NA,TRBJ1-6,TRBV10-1,CASSDSGEMNSPLHF,TGCGCCAGCAGTGATTCGGGGGAGATGAATTCACCCCTCCACTTT
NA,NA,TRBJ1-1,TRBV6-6,CASSPQGGTEAFF,TGTGCCAGCAGTCCGCAGGGAGGAACTGAAGCTTTCTTT